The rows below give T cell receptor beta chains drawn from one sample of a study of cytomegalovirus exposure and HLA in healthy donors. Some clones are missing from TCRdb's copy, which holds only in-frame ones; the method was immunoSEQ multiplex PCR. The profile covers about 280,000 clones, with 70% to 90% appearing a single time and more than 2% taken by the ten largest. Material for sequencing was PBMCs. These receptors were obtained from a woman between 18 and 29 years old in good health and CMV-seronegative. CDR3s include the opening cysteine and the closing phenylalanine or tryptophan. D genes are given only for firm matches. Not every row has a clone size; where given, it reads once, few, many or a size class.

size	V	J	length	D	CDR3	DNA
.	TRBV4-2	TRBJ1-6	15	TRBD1	CASSQGTGGGSPLHF	TGTGCCAGCAGCCAAGGGACAGGGGGAGGTTCACCCCTCCACTTT
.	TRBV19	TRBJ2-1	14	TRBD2	CASSGTSGYNEQFF	TGTGCCAGTAGTGGGACTAGCGGTTACAATGAGCAGTTCTTC
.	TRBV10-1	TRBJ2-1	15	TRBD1	CASSDGGTGANEQFF	TGCGCCAGCAGTGATGGTGGGACAGGGGCCAATGAGCAGTTCTTC
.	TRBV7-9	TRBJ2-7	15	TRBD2	CASSLLIAGTYEQYF	TGTGCCAGCAGCTTGTTGATAGCGGGTACCTACGAGCAGTACTTC
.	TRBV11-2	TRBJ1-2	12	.	CASSGAGSGYTF	TGTGCCAGCAGCGGGGCGGGGTCTGGCTACACCTTC
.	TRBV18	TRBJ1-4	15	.	CASSHRQYPDEKLFF	TGTGCCAGCTCACACCGACAGTACCCTGATGAAAAACTGTTTTTT
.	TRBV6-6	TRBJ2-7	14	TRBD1	CASKAGTGTYEQYF	TGTGCCAGCAAGGCCGGGACAGGGACCTACGAGCAGTACTTC
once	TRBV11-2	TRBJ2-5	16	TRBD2	CASSYGLAGAGETQYF	TGTGCCAGCAGCTACGGACTAGCGGGGGCCGGGGAGACCCAGTACTTC
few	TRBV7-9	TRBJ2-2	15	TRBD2	CSSSPPGGATGELFF	TGTTCCAGCAGCCCCCCCGGGGGGGCCACCGGGGAGCTGTTTTTT
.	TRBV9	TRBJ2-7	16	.	CASSVSGREPTYEQSF	TGTGCCAGCAGCGTATCTGGCAGGGAACCTACCTACGAGCAGTCCTTC
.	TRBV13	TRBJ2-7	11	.	CASSLASEQYF	TGTGCCAGCAGCTTAGCGTCCGAGCAGTACTTC
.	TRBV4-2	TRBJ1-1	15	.	CASSQGDILNTEAFF	TGTGCCAGCAGCCAGGGAGACATCTTGAACACTGAAGCTTTCTTT
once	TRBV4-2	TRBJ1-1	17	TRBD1	CASSQDQDRGQNTEAFF	TGTGCCAGCAGCCAAGATCAGGACAGGGGGCAGAACACTGAAGCTTTCTTT